This TCR beta chain is from a study of post-analysis software for immune sequencing data. About the study: Both relapsing-remitting and secondary progressive multiple sclerosis featured among the disease courses, as did progressive-relapsing multiple sclerosis.

Regarding this clonotype: The antigen remains unidentified.

Unique molecular identifiers were carried by the TCR beta cDNA libraries. The yield from roughly 1 to 10 million T cells was around 500,000 cDNA molecules in total. TCRdb reanalysed the PCR reads using MiXCR and keeps one entry per CDR3 protein. In the table there are fewer than 700,000 distinct CDR3 sequences, roughly two fifths of which are singletons. Study-level points and caveats: The normalized Chao1 diversity of multiple sclerosis patients was significantly lower than that of controls. Batch-mates among the samples co-clustered strongly by F measure.

Sequencing input: blood. This TCR was recovered from a girl aged 10 to 17 with multiple sclerosis.

For the CDR3, the DNA is TGTGCCGCACGTCTCAACAGGGGCTATGGCTACACCTTC. Amino acids: CAARLNRGYGYTF. The gene calls are TRBV6-5 and TRBJ1-2; 7 bases line up with TRBD1. The junction had 10 bases not matched to a gene; V was cut back by 11 bases and J by 4 bases. Per the germline V gene, CDR1 is MNHEY and CDR2 is SVGAGI. CDR3 size: 13 residues.